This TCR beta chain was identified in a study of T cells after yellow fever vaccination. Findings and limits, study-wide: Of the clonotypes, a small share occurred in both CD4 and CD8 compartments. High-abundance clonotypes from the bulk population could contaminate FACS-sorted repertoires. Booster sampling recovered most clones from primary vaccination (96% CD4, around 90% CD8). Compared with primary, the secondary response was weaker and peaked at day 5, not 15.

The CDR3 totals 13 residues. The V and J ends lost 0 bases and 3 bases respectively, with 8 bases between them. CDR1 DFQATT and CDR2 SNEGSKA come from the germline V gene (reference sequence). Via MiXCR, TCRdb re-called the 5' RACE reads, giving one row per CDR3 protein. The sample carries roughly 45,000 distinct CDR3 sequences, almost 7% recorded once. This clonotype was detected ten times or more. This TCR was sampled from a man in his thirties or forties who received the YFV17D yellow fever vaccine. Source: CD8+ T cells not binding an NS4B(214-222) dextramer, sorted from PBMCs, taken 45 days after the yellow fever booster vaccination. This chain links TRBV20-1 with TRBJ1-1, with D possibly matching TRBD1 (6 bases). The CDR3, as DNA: TGCAGTGCTAGAGAACAGGGAGACACTGAAGCTTTCTTT. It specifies CSAREQGDTEAFF.